This entry lists 30 T cell receptor beta chains sequenced from one sample in a study of low-dose radiotherapy and immunotherapy resistance in tumors. First-strand cDNA relied on TRAV- and TRBV-specific primers spanning alpha and beta chains. With a constant-region primer and a V-primer adapter, TCRs were subjected to approximately 21 PCR cycles of amplification. MiXCR, applied by TCRdb to the reads, yields one record per CDR3 protein. The sample has about 71,000 distinct CDR3 sequences, around 31% seen once. Time point specified: before trial treatment. Material: PBMCs, obtained before treatment. These receptors all come from a female donor with ovarian cancer.

This clonotype was seen only a few times. The chain employs TRBV18 and TRBJ2-3; 10 bases fit TRBD1. V trimming: 2 bases; J trimming: 0 bases; junction bases outside the gene matches: 2. CDR1 is KGHSH and CDR2 is LQKENI in the germline V gene. The CDR3 sequence is 16 residues long. In DNA, the CDR3 is TGTGCCAGCTCACCAGGGACAGGGGCTAGCACAGATACGCAGTATTTT. This encodes CASSPGTGASTDTQYF.

This clonotype was counted a few times. The chain joins TRBV5-1 to TRBJ1-1; tentatively, D is TRBD1 (5 bases). V was clipped by 2 bases and J by 1 base, with 9 bases between them. Germline values: CDR1 SGHRS, CDR2 YFSETQ. CDR3 length equals 14 residues. CDR3 sequence: CASSFFQGNTEAFF. The CDR3 DNA reads TGCGCCAGCAGCTTTTTTCAGGGGAACACTGAAGCTTTCTTT. Complete variable domain (other parts from reference TRBV5-1 and TRBJ1-1): KAGVTQTPRYLIKTRGQQVTLSCSPISGHRSVSWYQQTPGQGLQFLFEYFSETQRNKGNFPGRFSGRQFSNSRSEMNVSTLELGDSALYLCASSFFQGNTEAFFGQGTRLTVV.

This clonotype was picked up many times. This chain connects TRBV7-9 to TRBJ2-1; 12 bases map to TRBD2. This CDR3 contains 17 residues. The V gene's germline CDR1 is SEHNR and CDR2 FQNEAQ (reference sequence). V gave up 2 bases and J gave up 6 bases; unmatched junction bases: 8. CDR3 sequence reads: CASSLPRLAGESNEQFF. The DNA of the CDR3 is TGTGCCAGCAGCTTACCTAGACTAGCGGGAGAGAGCAATGAGCAGTTCTTC.

V usage is TRBV7-3 and J usage is TRBJ2-1; a possible D gene is TRBD2 (7 bases). Trimming pared 7 bases from V and 5 bases from J, leaving 15 bases between. Germline V gene lookup returns CDR1 SGHTA and CDR2 FQGTGA. CDR3 length: 14 residues. The CDR3 region is CASNMGGGNNEQFF. CDR3 DNA: TGTGCCAGCAACATGGGCGGGGGCAACAATGAGCAGTTCTTC.

This rearrangement joins TRBV28 to TRBJ2-1; the D call may be TRBD1 or TRBD2 (6 bases each). This CDR3 contains 14 residues. The V gene lost 7 bases and the J gene lost 4 bases, with 14 bases spanning the gap. From germline, CDR1 is MDHEN and CDR2 SYDVKM. Here the CDR3 reads CASTRGGGYNEQFF. The CDR3 DNA reads TGTGCCAGCACGCGCGGAGGGGGGTACAATGAGCAGTTCTTC.

This clonotype was recorded at least ten times. The J gene is TRBJ1-6, the V gene TRBV12-3 or TRBV12-4, with D tentatively TRBD1 (5 bases). The CDR3 is 14 amino acids. V was clipped by 2 bases and J by 8 bases, with 10 bases between them. The CDR3 loop reads CASSLQGLDSPLHF. DNA of the CDR3: TGTGCCAGCAGTTTACAGGGCCTGGATTCACCCCTCCACTTT.

This clonotype was detected many times. The rearrangement links TRBV6-6 to TRBJ2-6; D perhaps matches TRBD1 (6 bases). Germline CDR1 MNHNY, CDR2 SVGAGI (reference sequence). The CDR3 has 17 amino acids. V gave up 4 bases and J gave up 4 bases, with 17 bases separating them. The CDR3: CASSSPGQVPGANVLTF. The CDR3 coding sequence is TGTGCCAGCAGTTCGCCGGGACAAGTGCCCGGGGCCAACGTCCTGACTTTC.

The chain links TRBV27 to TRBJ2-3; TRBD2 agrees at 9 bases. This CDR3 has 15 amino acids. V dropped 2 bases and J dropped 5; count of bases not matched to a gene: 5. Germline CDR1 reads MNHEY; CDR2 reads SMNVEV (reference sequence). The CDR3, as DNA: TGTGCCAGCAGTTTAAGTAGCGGGAGAGGAGATACGCAGTATTTT. Its protein product is CASSLSSGRGDTQYF.

The rearrangement uses TRBV6-1 and TRBJ2-7; 8 bases align to TRBD1. The ends lost 4 bases at V and 4 bases at J; junction bases unmatched: 6. Germline loops: CDR1 MNHNS, CDR2 SASEGT. CDR3 length: 14 amino acids. The CDR3 nucleotides read TGTGCCAGCAGTGGGCCCGGGACAGGATACGAGCAGTACTTC. Translating gives CASSGPGTGYEQYF.

This clonotype was detected many times. The chain couples TRBV18 to TRBJ2-4; 10 nucleotides match TRBD1. This CDR3 is 16 amino acids long. Germline-derived CDR1 and CDR2 are KGHSH and LQKENI. The J segment lost 0 bases and the V segment lost 5 bases, leaving 4 bases of the junction unmatched. The CDR3 DNA reads TGTGCCAGCTCATCAGGACAGGGGGTAGCCAAAAACATTCAGTACTTC. It codes for CASSSGQGVAKNIQYF.

There are many counts of this clonotype. A read error may account for a junction end that differs from germline. V gene TRBV5-5 combines with J gene TRBJ1-1; D is uncertain. This CDR3 is 15 amino acids long. Germline V lookup: CDR1 SGHKS, CDR2 YYEKEE (reference sequence). The DNA for the CDR3 is TGCGCCAGCAGCCAAGATCGTGGCGCGAGCACTGAAGCTTTCTTT. The encoded protein is CASSQDRGASTEAFF. Full variable domain (missing parts from reference TRBV5-5 and TRBJ1-1): DAGVTQSPTHLIKTRGQQVTLRCSPISGHKSVSWYQQVLGQGPQFIFQYYEKEERGRGNFPDRFSARQFPNYSSELNVNALLLGDSALYLCASSQDRGASTEAFFGQGTRLTVV.

The chain combines TRBV28 with TRBJ2-7, with D perhaps matching TRBD1 (8 bases). V dropped 6 bases and J dropped 4 bases, with 25 bases sitting between them. The CDR3 covers 17 residues. Per the germline V gene, CDR1 is MDHEN and CDR2 is SYDVKM. The CDR3: CASRIKSGAGGAYEQYF. The CDR3 region has the DNA TGTGCCAGCAGGATTAAGAGCGGGGCAGGGGGCGCGTACGAGCAGTACTTC.

The table lists this clonotype with many counts. The chain recombines TRBV13 with TRBJ1-6; 9 bases are shared with TRBD1. Germline V lookup: CDR1 PRHDT, CDR2 FYEKMQ (reference sequence). CDR3 length: 14 residues. Trimming cost V 4 bases and J 8 bases; bases outside gene matches: 3. The CDR3 DNA follows: TGTGCCAGCAGCTCGACAGGGGGGGATTCACCCCTCCACTTT. This encodes CASSSTGGDSPLHF. Based on the CDR3 plus reference TRBV13 and TRBJ1-6, the full variable domain is AAGVIQSPRHLIKEKRETATLKCYPIPRHDTVYWYQQGPGQDPQFLISFYEKMQSDKGSIPDRFSAQQFSDYHSELNMSSLELGDSALYFCASSSTGGDSPLHFGNGTRLTVT.

This clonotype has ten or more counts. The chain links TRBV12-3 or TRBV12-4 to TRBJ1-5, with unresolved D. The CDR3 runs to 13 residues. Trimming cost V 4 bases and J 3 bases, with 7 bases left between them. CDR3 amino acids: CASSYATNQPQHF. The DNA of the CDR3 is TGTGCCAGCAGTTATGCCACCAATCAGCCCCAGCATTTT.

The V call is TRBV24-1, the J call TRBJ2-3, with D unclear. CDR3 length: 15 amino acids. CDR1 is KGHDR, CDR2 SFDVKD, per germline. V dropped 1 base and J dropped 3 bases, with 10 bases sitting between them. CDR3 bases: TGTGCCACCAGTGATTTCGGGCAGCTTACAGATACGCAGTATTTT. Translation gives CATSDFGQLTDTQYF.

With regard to this clonotype: A far more abundant clone sits one base away, making this likely a read error. The rearrangement uses TRBV28 and TRBJ2-1; 7 nucleotides agree with TRBD1. The germline V gene has CDR1 MDHEN and CDR2 SYDVKM. The CDR3 contains 15 residues. CDR3 sequence reads: CATSIAATGLDEQFF. The CDR3 nucleotides read TGTGCCACCAGTATCGCCGCGACAGGGCTCGATGAGCAGTTCTTC. Full variable domain (missing parts from reference TRBV28 and TRBJ2-1): DVKVTQSSRYLVKRTGEKVFLECVQDMDHENMFWYRQDPGLGLRLIYFSYDVKMKEKGDIPEGYSVSREKKERFSLILESASTNQTSMYLCATSIAATGLDEQFFGPGTRLTVL.

This clonotype was counted at least ten times. The CDR3 DNA follows: TGCAGCGTTGGGGAGGCAGGGAGGGAATACTTC. This translates into CSVGEAGREYF. V gene TRBV29-1 combines with J gene TRBJ2-7; 7 bases are shared with TRBD2. Germline V gene sequence: CDR1 SQVTM, CDR2 ANQGSEA. The CDR3 runs to 11 residues. V shed 4 bases, J shed 13 bases, and the junction held 10 bases outside the gene matches.

This clonotype was observed at least ten times. This chain uses TRBV6-2 or TRBV6-3 with TRBJ2-1, with 8 positions matching TRBD1. This CDR3 contains 15 residues. Looked up from germline, CDR1 is MNHEY and CDR2 is SVGEGT. Trimming cost V 6 bases and J 3 bases; bases outside gene matches: 7. CDR3 nucleotides: TGTGCCAGCAGACTACTCGGACAGGGCTACAATGAGCAGTTCTTC. It encodes CASRLLGQGYNEQFF.

V usage is TRBV29-1 and J usage is TRBJ2-1; D gene uncertain. The CDR3 loop spans 11 amino acids. Germline values: CDR1 SQVTM, CDR2 ANQGSEA. Trimming removed 4 bases at V and 6 bases at J, with 7 bases between. The CDR3 DNA reads as TGCAGCGTTGGCCAGATCAATGAGCAGTTCTTC. Its protein is CSVGQINEQFF.

This clonotype was recorded many times. The J gene is TRBJ2-1, the V gene TRBV6-2 or TRBV6-3; TRBD1 matches 8 bases. The V gene end was trimmed by 6 bases and the J gene end by 12 bases; junction bases not matched to a gene: 4. Germline CDR1 and CDR2: MNHEY and SVGEGT. The CDR3 is made up of 11 amino acids. The CDR3 reads CASRRQGLQFF. CDR3 coding DNA: TGTGCCAGCAGACGACAGGGGTTGCAGTTCTTC.

This clonotype was seen repeatedly, ten times or more. This chain uses TRBV5-6 with TRBJ2-1, with 11 bases aligning to TRBD2. V lost 1 base, J lost 6 bases, and 6 bases stayed unmatched. CDR3 length equals 16 residues. CDR1 is SGHDT, CDR2 YYEEEE, per germline. CDR3 loop: CASSLQGLAASNEQFF. The CDR3 nucleotides are TGTGCCAGCAGCTTGCAGGGACTAGCGGCCTCCAATGAGCAGTTCTTC.

The chain has TRBV11-2 and TRBJ2-7; D is unclear. The CDR3 consists of 13 residues. Per germline, CDR1 SGHAT and CDR2 FQNNGV. Trimming shortened V by 6 bases and J by 3 bases, and 12 bases separated the two germline ends. The CDR3 here is CASSRPNYYEQYF. The CDR3 bases are TGTGCCAGCAGTCGACCAAACTACTACGAGCAGTACTTC.

Regarding this clonotype: This probably arose from a read error, given a far larger clone one base away. This chain connects TRBV6-5 to TRBJ2-2; D may match TRBD1 or TRBD2 (5 bases each). The CDR3 runs to 14 residues. The germline V gene encodes CDR1 MNHEY and CDR2 SVGAGI. The CDR3, as DNA: TGTTCCAGCAGTCCCGGGACCCCTATAGGGGAGCTGTTTTTT. This gives the protein CSSSPGTPIGELFF.

V gene TRBV6-5 combines with J gene TRBJ2-1; D is unclear. Germline CDR1 reads MNHEY; CDR2 reads SVGAGI. The CDR3 consists of 12 residues. V lost 2 bases and J 9 bases, leaving 8 bases between the germline ends. This chain's CDR3 is CASSYIGREQFF. CDR3 nucleotide sequence: TGTGCCAGCAGTTACATCGGCCGTGAGCAGTTCTTC.

In this sample, this clonotype turned up many times. The V call is TRBV5-1, the J call TRBJ2-7, with D possibly matching TRBD2 (5 bases). Trimming shortened V by 1 base and J by 4 bases, and 12 bases separated the two germline ends. There are 14 residues in the CDR3. CDR1 is SGHRS and CDR2 is YFSETQ in the germline V gene. CDR3 nucleotide sequence: TGCGCCAGCAGCTTGACCGGGGATTCATACGAGCAGTACTTC. Amino acids: CASSLTGDSYEQYF.

This chain joins TRBV5-1 and TRBJ2-7; possible D gene TRBD1, 5 bases. The CDR3 runs 11 residues. Germline lookup yields CDR1 SGHRS and CDR2 YFSETQ. The ends were cut back, 2 bases at V and 12 bases at J, with 12 bases in the middle. As DNA, the CDR3 is TGCGCCAGCAGCTTAGCCGGACAACTGTACTTC. Residues: CASSLAGQLYF.

This clonotype was counted at least ten times. V is TRBV20-1 and J is TRBJ2-1; D tentatively fits TRBD1 or TRBD2 (6 bases each). Trimming cost V 1 base and J 0 bases, with 13 bases left between them. This CDR3 is 16 amino acids long. CDR1 and CDR2 (germline): DFQATT, SNEGSKA (reference sequence). CDR3 DNA: TGCAGTGCTAGAGTGGGGGGCTCACTCTCCTACAATGAGCAGTTCTTC. Protein: CSARVGGSLSYNEQFF.

The V gene is TRBV12-3 or TRBV12-4, the J gene TRBJ1-5; a possible D gene is TRBD1 (6 bases). The CDR3 loop spans 16 amino acids. The ends were cut back, 4 bases at V and 1 base at J, with 14 bases in the middle. Written as DNA, the CDR3 is TGTGCCAGCAGTTCAACAGGGAAGGGGAGCAATCAGCCCCAGCATTTT. Residues: CASSSTGKGSNQPQHF.

This clonotype appeared many times. V is TRBV6-6 and J is TRBJ2-5, with 7 bases that match TRBD1. Germline CDR1 reads MNHNY; CDR2 reads SVGAGI (reference sequence). Trimming took 6 bases from V and 2 from J; bases not matched to a gene: 3. There are 13 residues in the CDR3. CDR3 DNA sequence: TGTGCCAGCAGAAGGGGGCAACAAGAGACCCAGTACTTC. Its protein is CASRRGQQETQYF.

This clonotype was observed many times. This rearrangement joins TRBV20-1 to TRBJ2-3; TRBD2 aligns across 7 bases. This CDR3 has 15 amino acids. From germline, CDR1 is DFQATT and CDR2 SNEGSKA (reference sequence). Trimming at V came to 6 bases and at J to 3 bases, leaving 12 bases not matched to a gene. The CDR3 nucleotides read TGCAGTGCCCCGCCCACGGAGCGGGGTACAGATACGCAGTATTTT. This codes for CSAPPTERGTDTQYF.